This is a list of T cell receptor beta chains from one sample in a study of T cell responses to AZD1222 COVID-19 vaccine. TCRdb's table, derived via immunoSEQ multiplex PCR, lists solely in-frame clones and lacks some. The sample lists around 35,000 clones; 86% were seen once. The material was peripheral blood, obtained on day 0 of AZD1222 vaccination. Receptors originate from an adult in good health. Each CDR3 is given with its conserved first and last residue. The D gene is left open where the match is weak. Clone size, where shown, is once, few, many, or a class for clones that have expanded.

abundance: NA
d_gene: NA
v_gene: TRBV2
j_gene: TRBJ2-3
CDR3aa: CASSEGLGMSTDTQYF
CDR3nt: TGTGCCAGCAGTGAAGGGTTAGGGATGAGCACAGATACGCAGTATTTT

abundance: NA
d_gene: NA
v_gene: TRBV4-2
j_gene: TRBJ1-2
CDR3aa: CASSQAESGLSGYTF
CDR3nt: TGTGCCAGCAGCCAAGCTGAATCGGGACTATCTGGCTACACCTTC

abundance: NA
d_gene: TRBD2
v_gene: TRBV11-2
j_gene: TRBJ2-5
CDR3aa: CASSRTRRETQYF
CDR3nt: TGTGCCAGCAGCCGGACTAGGAGGGAGACCCAGTACTTC

abundance: NA
d_gene: NA
v_gene: TRBV5-4
j_gene: TRBJ1-1
CDR3aa: CASSWGWGTEAFF
CDR3nt: TGTGCCAGCAGCTGGGGGTGGGGGACAGAAGCTTTCTTT

abundance: NA
d_gene: NA
v_gene: TRBV19
j_gene: TRBJ1-6
CDR3aa: CATQRSYNSPLHF
CDR3nt: TGTGCCACCCAGAGGTCCTATAATTCACCCCTCCACTTT

abundance: NA
d_gene: TRBD1
v_gene: TRBV19
j_gene: TRBJ1-6
CDR3aa: CATQDRDSPLHF
CDR3nt: TGTGCCACCCAGGACAGGGATTCACCCCTCCACTTT

abundance: NA
d_gene: TRBD2
v_gene: TRBV29-1
j_gene: TRBJ2-1
CDR3aa: CSVEDPLRAGAGNSYNEQFF
CDR3nt: TGCAGCGTTGAAGATCCGCTTCGGGCGGGAGCGGGGAACTCCTACAATGAGCAGTTCTTC

abundance: few
d_gene: NA
v_gene: TRBV15
j_gene: TRBJ1-2
CDR3aa: CATSNRVTGAGYTF
CDR3nt: TGTGCCACCAGCAACAGGGTGACGGGGGCTGGCTACACCTTC

abundance: NA
d_gene: NA
v_gene: TRBV9
j_gene: TRBJ2-7
CDR3aa: CASSVDGATYEQYF
CDR3nt: TGTGCCAGCAGCGTAGATGGGGCCACCTACGAGCAGTACTTC

abundance: NA
d_gene: NA
v_gene: TRBV24-1
j_gene: TRBJ1-2
CDR3aa: CATSESGTPSGYTF
CDR3nt: TGTGCCACCAGTGAATCCGGGACTCCCAGCGGCTACACCTTC

abundance: NA
d_gene: NA
v_gene: TRBV9
j_gene: TRBJ2-3
CDR3aa: CASSSLDYLGDTQYF
CDR3nt: TGTGCCAGCAGCTCCTTGGACTATCTTGGAGATACGCAGTATTTT

abundance: once
d_gene: NA
v_gene: TRBV28
j_gene: TRBJ1-1
CDR3aa: CASSRGILGTEAFF
CDR3nt: TGTGCCAGCAGTCGAGGAATCCTCGGCACTGAAGCTTTCTTT

abundance: NA
d_gene: TRBD2
v_gene: TRBV5-4
j_gene: TRBJ2-7
CDR3aa: CASSLGRGDPYEQYF
CDR3nt: TGTGCCAGCAGCTTGGGACGGGGGGACCCCTACGAGCAGTACTTC

abundance: NA
d_gene: TRBD1
v_gene: TRBV19
j_gene: TRBJ1-5
CDR3aa: CASSSGTGSNQPQHF
CDR3nt: TGTGCCAGTAGCTCCGGGACAGGAAGCAATCAGCCCCAGCATTTT

abundance: NA
d_gene: TRBD2
v_gene: TRBV9
j_gene: TRBJ2-1
CDR3aa: CASSVRTSGRNEQFF
CDR3nt: TGTGCCAGCAGCGTTCGGACTAGCGGGAGGAATGAGCAGTTCTTC

abundance: NA
d_gene: NA
v_gene: TRBV10-2
j_gene: TRBJ2-5
CDR3aa: CASSVGPVETQYF
CDR3nt: TGCGCCAGCAGTGTCGGACCGGTGGAGACCCAGTACTTC

abundance: NA
d_gene: NA
v_gene: TRBV4-1
j_gene: TRBJ1-2
CDR3aa: CASSQDRAGPSGYTF
CDR3nt: TGCGCCAGCAGCCAAGACAGGGCTGGTCCTTCTGGCTACACCTTC

abundance: NA
d_gene: NA
v_gene: TRBV6-5
j_gene: TRBJ1-1
CDR3aa: CASSLQGRHTEAFF
CDR3nt: TGTGCCAGCAGCCTACAGGGCCGCCACACTGAAGCTTTCTTT

abundance: NA
d_gene: NA
v_gene: TRBV7-6
j_gene: TRBJ2-7
CDR3aa: CASSPVFGARDYEQYF
CDR3nt: TGTGCCAGCAGCCCCGTCTTCGGGGCGAGGGACTACGAGCAGTACTTC

abundance: NA
d_gene: TRBD2
v_gene: TRBV11-2
j_gene: TRBJ2-3
CDR3aa: CASSGLAGVGDTQYF
CDR3nt: TGTGCCAGCAGCGGACTAGCGGGAGTGGGAGATACGCAGTATTTT

abundance: NA
d_gene: TRBD1
v_gene: TRBV11-2
j_gene: TRBJ2-7
CDR3aa: CASSFYRDRRSYEQYF
CDR3nt: TGTGCCAGCAGCTTTTACCGGGACAGGCGATCCTACGAGCAGTACTTC

abundance: once
d_gene: TRBD1
v_gene: TRBV6-5
j_gene: TRBJ2-7
CDR3aa: CASSSGQSSYEQYF
CDR3nt: TGTGCCAGCAGCTCGGGACAGAGCTCCTACGAGCAGTACTTC

abundance: NA
d_gene: NA
v_gene: TRBV7-8
j_gene: TRBJ2-7
CDR3aa: CASSLPGASEQYF
CDR3nt: TGTGCCAGCAGCTTACCGGGGGCAAGCGAGCAGTACTTC

abundance: NA
d_gene: NA
v_gene: TRBV3-1/TRBV3-2
j_gene: TRBJ1-1
CDR3aa: CASSPGRGGDTEAFF
CDR3nt: TGTGCCAGCAGCCCAGGGCGGGGAGGGGACACTGAAGCTTTCTTT

abundance: NA
d_gene: NA
v_gene: TRBV6-2/TRBV6-3
j_gene: TRBJ2-1
CDR3aa: CASSYGLGSGEQFF
CDR3nt: TGTGCCAGCAGTTACGGTTTGGGGAGCGGGGAGCAGTTCTTC

abundance: once
d_gene: NA
v_gene: TRBV10-3
j_gene: TRBJ1-2
CDR3aa: CAPQSPQGNFGYTF
CDR3nt: TGTGCCCCCCAGAGCCCGCAGGGAAATTTTGGCTACACCTTC

abundance: once
d_gene: NA
v_gene: TRBV30
j_gene: TRBJ2-7
CDR3aa: CAWSFLASEQYF
CDR3nt: TGTGCCTGGAGTTTCCTTGCATCGGAGCAGTACTTC

abundance: once
d_gene: NA
v_gene: TRBV4-2
j_gene: TRBJ2-7
CDR3aa: CASSQDRNPYEQYF
CDR3nt: TGTGCCAGCAGCCAAGATCGGAATCCCTACGAGCAGTACTTC

abundance: NA
d_gene: TRBD1
v_gene: TRBV11-2
j_gene: TRBJ2-3
CDR3aa: CASRVDRADTQYF
CDR3nt: TGTGCCAGCAGAGTTGACAGGGCAGATACGCAGTATTTT

abundance: NA
d_gene: NA
v_gene: TRBV7-9
j_gene: TRBJ1-1
CDR3aa: CASSFRGSGSEAFF
CDR3nt: TGTGCCAGCAGCTTTAGGGGGTCGGGGTCTGAAGCTTTCTTT

abundance: NA
d_gene: NA
v_gene: TRBV5-6
j_gene: TRBJ1-2
CDR3aa: CASSLGANYGYTF
CDR3nt: TGTGCCAGCAGCTTGGGAGCTAACTATGGCTACACCTTC

abundance: NA
d_gene: TRBD1
v_gene: TRBV5-4
j_gene: TRBJ1-1
CDR3aa: CASSLDRIPRMNTEAFF
CDR3nt: TGTGCCAGCAGCCTGGACAGGATTCCCAGGATGAACACTGAAGCTTTCTTT

abundance: NA
d_gene: NA
v_gene: TRBV5-3
j_gene: TRBJ1-2
CDR3aa: CARSLVGGRYTF
CDR3nt: TGTGCCAGAAGCTTGGTCGGGGGCCGCTACACCTTC

abundance: NA
d_gene: TRBD1
v_gene: TRBV2
j_gene: TRBJ2-7
CDR3aa: CASSEERQGYEQYF
CDR3nt: TGTGCCAGCAGTGAAGAAAGACAGGGCTACGAGCAGTACTTC

abundance: NA
d_gene: NA
v_gene: TRBV7-9
j_gene: TRBJ1-4
CDR3aa: CASSLLENEKLFF
CDR3nt: TGTGCCAGCAGCTTATTGGAGAATGAAAAACTGTTTTTT

abundance: NA
d_gene: TRBD2
v_gene: TRBV9
j_gene: TRBJ2-5
CDR3aa: CASSRTSGGASETQYF
CDR3nt: TGTGCCAGCAGTCGAACTAGCGGGGGGGCCTCAGAGACCCAGTACTTC

abundance: NA
d_gene: NA
v_gene: TRBV6-5
j_gene: TRBJ2-5
CDR3aa: CASSYSRETQYF
CDR3nt: TGTGCCAGCAGTTACTCGCGGGAGACCCAGTACTTC

abundance: NA
d_gene: TRBD1
v_gene: TRBV24-1
j_gene: TRBJ2-1
CDR3aa: CATSQTGTGWRNEQFF
CDR3nt: TGTGCCACCAGTCAAACCGGGACAGGGTGGAGAAATGAGCAGTTCTTC

abundance: few
d_gene: NA
v_gene: TRBV21-1
j_gene: TRBJ2-7
CDR3aa: CASSKGVRGGNEQYF
CDR3nt: TGTGCCAGCAGCAAAGGGGTCAGGGGAGGCAACGAGCAGTACTTC

abundance: NA
d_gene: TRBD2
v_gene: TRBV6-5
j_gene: TRBJ2-5
CDR3aa: CASSYSWRGGETQYF
CDR3nt: TGTGCCAGCAGTTACTCGTGGCGGGGGGGGGAGACCCAGTACTTC

abundance: NA
d_gene: NA
v_gene: TRBV28
j_gene: TRBJ2-1
CDR3aa: CASRAPGSKPNQFF
CDR3nt: TGTGCCAGCAGAGCACCTGGTAGCAAACCCAATCAGTTCTTC

abundance: NA
d_gene: NA
v_gene: TRBV7-9
j_gene: TRBJ1-2
CDR3aa: CASRRGGNYGYTF
CDR3nt: TGTGCCAGCAGGAGGGGTGGCAACTATGGCTACACCTTC

abundance: NA
d_gene: NA
v_gene: TRBV6-6
j_gene: TRBJ1-5
CDR3aa: CASRLTNQPQHF
CDR3nt: TGTGCCAGCAGGCTAACAAATCAGCCCCAGCATTTT

abundance: NA
d_gene: NA
v_gene: TRBV6-6
j_gene: TRBJ1-2
CDR3aa: CASSYSTQARGYTF
CDR3nt: TGTGCCAGCAGTTACTCGACACAGGCGCGTGGCTACACCTTC

abundance: NA
d_gene: TRBD1
v_gene: TRBV15
j_gene: TRBJ1-1
CDR3aa: CATSREDRVRDTEAFF
CDR3nt: TGTGCCACCAGCAGAGAGGACAGGGTTCGGGACACTGAAGCTTTCTTT

abundance: NA
d_gene: TRBD2
v_gene: TRBV5-6
j_gene: TRBJ2-5
CDR3aa: CASREGLAGVGETQYF
CDR3nt: TGTGCCAGCAGGGAGGGACTAGCGGGAGTGGGGGAGACCCAGTACTTC

abundance: NA
d_gene: NA
v_gene: TRBV29-1
j_gene: TRBJ2-1
CDR3aa: CSVELGSSSSYNEQFF
CDR3nt: TGCAGCGTTGAATTGGGGTCCTCAAGCTCCTACAATGAGCAGTTCTTC

abundance: NA
d_gene: NA
v_gene: TRBV4-1
j_gene: TRBJ1-4
CDR3aa: CASSQVSGTSNEKLFF
CDR3nt: TGCGCCAGCAGCCAAGTGTCCGGGACATCTAATGAAAAACTGTTTTTT

abundance: NA
d_gene: NA
v_gene: TRBV29-1
j_gene: TRBJ2-3
CDR3aa: CSVQAVDTQYF
CDR3nt: TGCAGCGTTCAGGCGGTGGATACGCAGTATTTT

abundance: NA
d_gene: TRBD2
v_gene: TRBV30
j_gene: TRBJ2-4
CDR3aa: CAWRFRGVLHF
CDR3nt: TGTGCCTGGAGGTTCCGGGGGGTCCTCCACTTC

abundance: NA
d_gene: NA
v_gene: TRBV5-8
j_gene: TRBJ2-1
CDR3aa: CASSLRGGSYNEQFF
CDR3nt: TGTGCCAGCAGCTTGAGGGGTGGGTCTTACAATGAGCAGTTCTTC

abundance: NA
d_gene: NA
v_gene: TRBV28
j_gene: TRBJ2-7
CDR3aa: CASRGDGSSYEQYF
CDR3nt: TGTGCCAGCAGGGGAGACGGGAGCTCCTACGAGCAGTACTTC

abundance: NA
d_gene: TRBD1
v_gene: TRBV5-1
j_gene: TRBJ2-2
CDR3aa: CASSAQGTGNTGELFF
CDR3nt: TGCGCCAGCAGCGCGCAGGGGACAGGGAACACCGGGGAGCTGTTTTTT

abundance: medium-sized
d_gene: TRBD1
v_gene: TRBV27
j_gene: TRBJ2-3
CDR3aa: CASSLTGGVGGTQYF
CDR3nt: TGTGCCAGCAGTTTAACAGGGGGTGTCGGCGGTACGCAGTATTTT

abundance: NA
d_gene: TRBD1
v_gene: TRBV7-6
j_gene: TRBJ2-7
CDR3aa: CASSWGQNSGYEQYF
CDR3nt: TGTGCCAGCAGCTGGGGACAGAACTCGGGATACGAGCAGTACTTC